This T cell receptor beta chain was observed in a study of T cells in Graves' hyperthyroidism and ophthalmopathy. This CDR3 has 17 residues. The ends were cut back, 4 bases at V and 4 bases at J, with 17 bases in the middle. Germline CDR1 SGHTA, CDR2 FQGTGA. This clonotype showed up many times. Using RNA transcripts as the source, TCR beta CDR3 regions were amplified. RT-PCR in the first round (using the HTBI primer set) targeted the TCR CDR3. TCRdb independently ran MiXCR on the multiplex PCR reads; one entry per CDR3 protein. Here the sample spans hundreds of thousands of distinct CDR3 sequences, 14% being singletons.

Input material: blood. The clonotype was recovered from a woman aged 45-65 years with Graves' ophthalmopathy. This sequence joins TRBV7-3 and TRBJ2-6; a possible D gene is TRBD1 (5 bases). The CDR3 reads CASSSQGRVLGANVLTF. The DNA for the CDR3 is TGTGCCAGCAGCTCCCAGGGAAGAGTGTTGGGGGCCAACGTCCTGACTTTC.